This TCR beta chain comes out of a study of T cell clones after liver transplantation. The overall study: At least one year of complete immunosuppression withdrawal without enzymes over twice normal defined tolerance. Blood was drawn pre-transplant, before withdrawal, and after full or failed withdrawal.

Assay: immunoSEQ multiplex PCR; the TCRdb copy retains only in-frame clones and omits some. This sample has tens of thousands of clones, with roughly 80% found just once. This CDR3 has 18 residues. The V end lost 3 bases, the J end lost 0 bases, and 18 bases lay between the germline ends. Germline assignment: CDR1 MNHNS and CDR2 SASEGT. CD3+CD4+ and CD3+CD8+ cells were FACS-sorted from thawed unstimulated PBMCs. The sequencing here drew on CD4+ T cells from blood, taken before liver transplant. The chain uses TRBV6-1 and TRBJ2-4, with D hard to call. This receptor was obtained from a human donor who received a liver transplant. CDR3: CASSEVNSGLRAKNIQYF. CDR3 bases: TGTGCCAGCAGTGAGGTTAACTCAGGTCTGAGAGCCAAAAACATTCAGTACTTC.